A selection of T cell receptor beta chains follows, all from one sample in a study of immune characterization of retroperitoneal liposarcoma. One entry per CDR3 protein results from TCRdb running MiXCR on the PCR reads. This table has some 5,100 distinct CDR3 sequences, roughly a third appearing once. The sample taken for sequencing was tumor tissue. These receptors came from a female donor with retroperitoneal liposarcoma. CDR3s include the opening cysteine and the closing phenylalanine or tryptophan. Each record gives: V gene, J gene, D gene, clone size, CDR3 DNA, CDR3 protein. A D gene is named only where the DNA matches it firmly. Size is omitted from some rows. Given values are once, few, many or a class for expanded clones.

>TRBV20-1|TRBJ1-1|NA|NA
TGCAGTGCTACTCTTTTGAACAAGGCTTTCTTT
CSATLLNKAFF
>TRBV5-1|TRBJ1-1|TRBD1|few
TGCGCCAGCAGCCCGGGACAGGGGGTAGCCGAAGCTTTCTTT
CASSPGQGVAEAFF
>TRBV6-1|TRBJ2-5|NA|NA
TGTGCCAGCAGTGAACCCCAAACCAGGGAGACCCAGTACTTC
CASSEPQTRETQYF
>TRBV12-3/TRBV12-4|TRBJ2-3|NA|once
TGTGCCAGCAACGGGCCGGAAAGCACAGATACGCAGTATTTT
CASNGPESTDTQYF
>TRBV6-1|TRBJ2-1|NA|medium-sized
TGTGCCAGCAGCCCGCTGCAGCGGGTGAGGCAGTTCTTC
CASSPLQRVRQFF
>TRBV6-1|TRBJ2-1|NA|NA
TGTGCCACCCACCGGGGGTCCCACAATGAGCAGTTCTTC
CATHRGSHNEQFF
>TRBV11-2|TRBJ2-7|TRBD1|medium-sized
TGTGCCAGCAGCTGGGGGACAGGGGGCTACGAGCAGTACTTC
CASSWGTGGYEQYF
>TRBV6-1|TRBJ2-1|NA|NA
TGTGCCAGCAGTGAAGGAGAAACCAATGAGCAGTTCTTC
CASSEGETNEQFF
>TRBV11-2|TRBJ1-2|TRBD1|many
TGTGCCAGCAGCCCGGGACAGTTCTATGGCTACACCTTC
CASSPGQFYGYTF
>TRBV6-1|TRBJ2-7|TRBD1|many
TGTGCCAGCAGTGAACTATGGGGGACAGGGTTGGCCTACGAGCAGTACTTC
CASSELWGTGLAYEQYF
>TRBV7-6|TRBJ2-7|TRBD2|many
TGTGCCAGCAGCCCCCGGATGCGGGGAGGGGTGCAGTACTTC
CASSPRMRGGVQYF
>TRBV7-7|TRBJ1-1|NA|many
TGTGCTAGCAGTATAGGAGCACTGGACACTGAAGCTTTCTTT
CASSIGALDTEAFF
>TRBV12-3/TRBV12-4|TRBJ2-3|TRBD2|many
TGTGCCAGCAGTTTAAGAGGAGCGGGATCAGATACGCAGTATTTT
CASSLRGAGSDTQYF
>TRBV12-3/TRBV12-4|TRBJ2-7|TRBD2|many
TGTGCCAGCAGCTTAGCGGGAGGGCCGGGGGAGCAGTACTTC
CASSLAGGPGEQYF
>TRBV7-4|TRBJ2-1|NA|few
TGTGCCAGCAGCCAACCGACCAGCTCCTACAATGAGCAGTTCTTC
CASSQPTSSYNEQFF
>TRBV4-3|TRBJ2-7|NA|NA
TGCGCCAGCAGCCAAGCAGGGGTTGAGCAGTACTTC
CASSQAGVEQYF